The clone carrying this T cell receptor beta chain came up a few times. The antigen is undetermined. This CDR3 spans 16 amino acids. Looked up from germline, CDR1 is SGHRS and CDR2 is YFSETQ. V gave up 2 bases and J gave up 4 bases, with 15 bases separating them. A J-beta primer mix and a sample-barcoded 5' primer were used in a second PCR of roughly 6 to 11 cycles. Per sample, CDR3-containing paired-end reads numbered at least 2.5 million. TCRdb itself ran the 5' RACE reads through MiXCR, one entry per CDR3 protein. Here the sample spans some 1.5 million distinct CDR3 sequences, 25% to 30% being singletons. The data originate from a study of blood T cells in healthy people across ages. Overall study results and limits: Diversity was higher, and naive CD4+ cells more numerous, in long-lived donors than in aged donors. Changes seen in expanded clonotypes were possibly confounded by donor CMV status left unknown.

The sequence was obtained from a woman younger than 45 in good health. The sample taken for sequencing was blood. The chain combines TRBV5-1 with TRBJ2-2; TRBD1 might be the D (6 bases). The CDR3 loop is CASSFTGLLVTGELFF. CDR3 DNA sequence: TGCGCCAGCAGCTTCACAGGGTTGTTAGTCACCGGGGAGCTGTTTTTT.